The rows below give T cell receptor beta chains drawn from one sample of a study of response to subunit inactivated influenza vaccine. MiXCR, run by TCRdb on the RT-PCR reads, gives a single entry per CDR3 protein. The table records 650,000 to 800,000 distinct CDR3 sequences, approximately 14% of them present only once. Here the sequenced sample was PBMCs from blood, taken 14 to 15 days before vaccination. The receptor source for this set is a man aged 50-59 years who received an inactivated influenza vaccine. CDR3s include the opening cysteine and the closing phenylalanine or tryptophan. D genes are given only for firm matches. Some rows mark clone size as missing; the rest say once, few, many or name a class of expanded clone.

cdr3_aa	cdr3_nt	clone_size	d_call	j_call	v_call
CASSSYEETQYF	TGTGCCAGCAGTTCTTATGAGGAGACCCAGTACTTC	NA	NA	TRBJ2-5	TRBV28
CASSPYRTGREKLFF	TGTGCCAGCAGTCCCTATAGGACAGGGCGGGAAAAACTGTTTTTT	few	TRBD1	TRBJ1-4	TRBV27
CASSFSPRTEQETQYF	TGTGCCAGCAGCTTTTCCCCTCGGACGGAACAAGAGACCCAGTACTTC	NA	NA	TRBJ2-5	TRBV11-1
CSARNGGRAYEQYF	TGCAGCGCCCGAAACGGTGGGAGGGCGTACGAGCAGTACTTC	few	TRBD2	TRBJ2-7	TRBV29-1
CASSLVGSRQTQYF	TGTGCCAGCAGCTTAGTCGGCAGTAGGCAGACCCAGTACTTC	NA	NA	TRBJ2-5	TRBV7-2
CASSLMTSREQYF	TGTGCCAGCAGCTTGATGACTAGTAGAGAGCAGTACTTC	NA	NA	TRBJ2-7	TRBV11-2
CSVEDEGGKGYEQYF	TGCAGCGTTGAAGATGAGGGGGGAAAGGGGTACGAGCAGTACTTC	NA	NA	TRBJ2-7	TRBV29-1
CASERGQGRNQPQHF	TGTGCCAGTGAGAGAGGACAGGGCAGGAATCAGCCCCAGCATTTT	NA	TRBD1	TRBJ1-5	TRBV19
CSARTGAYEQYF	TGCAGTGCCAGAACAGGGGCCTACGAGCAGTACTTC	NA	TRBD1	TRBJ2-7	TRBV20-1
CASSQSLAGSGELFF	TGTGCCAGCAGCCAATCCCTAGCGGGGTCCGGGGAGCTGTTTTTT	few	TRBD2	TRBJ2-2	TRBV4-2
CASSHSVIRAYGYTF	TGTGCCAGCAGCCATTCCGTGATCAGGGCCTATGGCTACACCTTC	many	NA	TRBJ1-2	TRBV3-1
CASSFGTSGTRTYEQYF	TGTGCCAGTAGTTTCGGGACTAGCGGGACCAGGACCTACGAGCAGTACTTC	NA	TRBD2	TRBJ2-7	TRBV19
CASSARRGPDTQYF	TGTGCCAGCAGCGCTAGACGGGGCCCGGATACGCAGTATTTT	few	NA	TRBJ2-3	TRBV2
CASSSRGWGAHGYTF	TGTGCCAGCAGTTCCCGGGGGTGGGGGGCTCACGGCTACACCTTC	NA	NA	TRBJ1-2	TRBV27
CASSQDNPGNTIYF	TGTGCCAGCAGCCAAGACAATCCTGGAAACACCATATATTTT	NA	NA	TRBJ1-3	TRBV4-2
CASSTGQGPEQYF	TGTGCCAGCAGTACGGGACAGGGGCCGGAGCAGTACTTC	NA	TRBD1	TRBJ2-7	TRBV28
CASSGGGGAGSYNEQFF	TGTGCCAGCAGCGGTGGCGGGGGGGCCGGGTCCTACAATGAGCAGTTCTTC	few	TRBD2	TRBJ2-1	TRBV7-2
CASSQGPENTGELFF	TGTGCCAGCAGCCAAGGGCCAGAGAACACCGGGGAGCTGTTTTTT	NA	NA	TRBJ2-2	TRBV3-1
CAITTGQGNSPLHF	TGTGCCATCACCACCGGACAGGGGAATTCACCCCTCCACTTT	few	TRBD1	TRBJ1-6	TRBV10-3
CASSLRQGTEAFF	TGTGCCAGCAGCCTTCGACAGGGCACTGAAGCTTTCTTT	many	TRBD1	TRBJ1-1	TRBV28
CASSGGLRDNEQFF	TGTGCCAGCAGCGGTGGTTTACGCGACAATGAGCAGTTCTTC	NA	NA	TRBJ2-1	TRBV13
CSARGGLTEAFF	TGCAGTGCTAGGGGGGGCCTTACTGAAGCTTTCTTT	NA	NA	TRBJ1-1	TRBV20-1
CASSHFLQETQYF	TGTGCCAGCAGCCATTTTCTGCAAGAGACCCAGTACTTC	NA	NA	TRBJ2-5	TRBV3-1
CASSPGLAGGSSYNEQFF	TGTGCCAGCTCACCGGGACTAGCGGGTGGTAGCTCCTACAATGAGCAGTTCTTC	NA	TRBD2	TRBJ2-1	TRBV18